This note documents a single T cell receptor beta chain sequence. The data originate from a study of blood T cell repertoires in COVID-19. The CDR3 consists of 16 residues. V was shortened by 0 bases and J by 6 bases, with 17 bases between the two germline ends. CDR1 is LGHNA and CDR2 is YNFKEQ in the germline V gene. The protocol was immunoSEQ multiplex PCR, while the TCRdb copy is restricted to in-frame clones and leaves out a portion. The table shows about 40,000 clones, with roughly nine tenths occurring only once. Sequenced: peripheral blood. The chain carries TRBV4-2 and TRBJ1-2; TRBD1 is a possible D gene (6 bases). This clonotype was obtained from a man aged 55-75 years with COVID-19, enrolled during active disease. The DNA for the CDR3 is TGTGCCAGCAGCCAAGAGTGGACCCCTAAGGGGGATGGCTACACCTTC. Residues: CASSQEWTPKGDGYTF.